Sequencing of this TCR beta chain was carried out in a study of regulatory T cells in long-lasting Graves disease. TCR beta libraries were built with iRepertoire HTBI primers and Arm-PCR of CDR3 regions. One entry per CDR3 protein, called by TCRdb with MiXCR from the multiplex PCR reads. The sample consists of roughly 500,000 distinct CDR3 sequences, around an eighth of them appearing once. Time point denoted: newly diagnosed GD, antithyroid drugs for less than 3 months. PBMC-extracted RNA yielded the TCR library. A further study also used this sample, focusing on T cells in Graves' hyperthyroidism and ophthalmopathy. That paper adds: It was considered stable Graves' hyperthyroidism when ophthalmopathy did not progress within 18 months.

The TCR sequence derives from a man aged 30-40 years with Graves disease. The sample consisted of peripheral blood mononuclear cells (PBMCs), taken at new diagnosis, from a patient treated with antithyroid drugs.

The CDR3 coding sequence is TGTGCCAGCAGCGTAGAAGGGGACTTAACAGATACGCAGTATTTT. This translates into CASSVEGDLTDTQYF. The genes are TRBV9 and TRBJ2-3, with D tentatively TRBD2 (6 bases). The CDR3 totals 15 residues. The V gene lost 0 bases and the J gene lost 3 bases, with 11 bases spanning the gap. CDR1 and CDR2 (germline): SGDLS, YYNGEE.